This T cell receptor beta chain was recovered during a study of cytomegalovirus exposure and HLA in healthy donors. Study-wide findings and caveats: The majority of TCR sequences were rare, yet some public TCRs appeared in many donors. The later analysis indicated that the majority of CMV-associated TCR beta chains appeared HLA-restricted. About 150 TCR beta chains were listed as cytomegalovirus-associated. Accurate prediction of HLA-A and HLA-B alleles (for most subjects) was reportedly achieved from TCR beta sequences.

The ends were cut back, 9 bases at V and 4 bases at J, with 14 bases in the middle. This CDR3 has 13 amino acids. Germline V lookup: CDR1 SNHLY, CDR2 FYNNEI. Use of 60 Vbeta and 13 Jbeta primers characterized the PCR. The protocol was immunoSEQ multiplex PCR, while the TCRdb copy is restricted to in-frame clones and leaves out a portion. The data hold more than 95,000 clones, with around 10% observed a single time. As for this clone: As yet, its antigen is unknown.

Sequenced sample: PBMCs. This TCR was sampled from a man between 25 and 39 years old in good health and CMV-seronegative. The V gene is TRBV2, the J gene TRBJ2-3, with D possibly TRBD2 on 6 matching bases. The CDR3 is CARRLGEADTQYF. CDR3 nucleotides: TGTGCCAGGCGTTTGGGGGAGGCAGATACGCAGTATTTT.